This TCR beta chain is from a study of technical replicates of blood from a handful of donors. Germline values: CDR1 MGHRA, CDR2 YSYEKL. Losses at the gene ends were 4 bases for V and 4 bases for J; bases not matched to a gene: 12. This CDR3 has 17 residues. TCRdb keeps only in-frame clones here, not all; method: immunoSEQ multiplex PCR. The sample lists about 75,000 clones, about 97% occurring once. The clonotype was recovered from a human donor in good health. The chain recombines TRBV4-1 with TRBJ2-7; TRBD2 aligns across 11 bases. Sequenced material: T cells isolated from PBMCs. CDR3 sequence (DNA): TGCGCCAGCAGCCTCGGGCTAGCGGGAGGAAGGGGGTACGAGCAGTACTTC. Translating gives CASSLGLAGGRGYEQYF.